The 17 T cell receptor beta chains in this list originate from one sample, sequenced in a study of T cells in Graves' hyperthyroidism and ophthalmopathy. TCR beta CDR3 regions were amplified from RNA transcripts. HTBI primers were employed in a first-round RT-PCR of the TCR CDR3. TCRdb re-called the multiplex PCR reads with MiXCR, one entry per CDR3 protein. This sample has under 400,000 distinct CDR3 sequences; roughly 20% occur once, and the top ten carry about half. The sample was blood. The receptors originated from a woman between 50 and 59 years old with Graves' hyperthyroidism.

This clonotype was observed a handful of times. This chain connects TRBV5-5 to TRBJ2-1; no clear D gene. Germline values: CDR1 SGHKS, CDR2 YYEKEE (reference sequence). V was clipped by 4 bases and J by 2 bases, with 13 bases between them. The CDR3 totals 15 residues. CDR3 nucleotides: TGTGCCAGCAGCCTTGACGCTAGTCCCTACAATGAGCAGTTCTTC. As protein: CASSLDASPYNEQFF.

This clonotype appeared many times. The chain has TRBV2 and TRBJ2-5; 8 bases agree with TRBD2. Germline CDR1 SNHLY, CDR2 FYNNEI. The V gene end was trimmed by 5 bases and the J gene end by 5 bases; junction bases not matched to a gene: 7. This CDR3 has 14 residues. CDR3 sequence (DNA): TGTGCCAGCAGTCCGTCGCGGGGGGAGGAGACCCAGTACTTC. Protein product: CASSPSRGEETQYF.

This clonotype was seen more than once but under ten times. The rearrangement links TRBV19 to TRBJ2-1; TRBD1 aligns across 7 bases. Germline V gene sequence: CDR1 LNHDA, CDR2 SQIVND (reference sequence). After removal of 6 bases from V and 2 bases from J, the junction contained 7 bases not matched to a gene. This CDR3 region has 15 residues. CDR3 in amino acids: CASRKDRQTYNEQFF. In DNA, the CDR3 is TGTGCCAGTAGGAAGGACAGGCAAACCTACAATGAGCAGTTCTTC.

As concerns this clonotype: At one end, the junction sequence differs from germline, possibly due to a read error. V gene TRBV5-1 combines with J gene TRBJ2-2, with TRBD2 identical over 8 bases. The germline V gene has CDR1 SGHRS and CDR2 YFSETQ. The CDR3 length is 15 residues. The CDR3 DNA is TGTGCCAGCAGGCTTTCGGGACTAGTATTCGGGGAGCTGTTTTTT. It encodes CASRLSGLVFGELFF.

The CDR3 nucleotides are TGCGCCAGCAGCTTGTTGCAGGGTAACAACGAGCAGTACTTC. As protein: CASSLLQGNNEQYF. J is TRBJ2-7 and V is TRBV5-1, with D perhaps TRBD1 (5 bases). Germline V lookup: CDR1 SGHRS, CDR2 YFSETQ. CDR3 size: 14 residues. Deletions cut 1 base from V and 5 bases from J, with 13 bases between.

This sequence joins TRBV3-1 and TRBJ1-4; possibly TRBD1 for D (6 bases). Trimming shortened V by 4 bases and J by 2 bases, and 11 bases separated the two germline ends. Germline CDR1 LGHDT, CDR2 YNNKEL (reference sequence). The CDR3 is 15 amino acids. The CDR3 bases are TGTGCCAGCAGCCCCGCAAGGGGGACTAATGAAAAACTGTTTTTT. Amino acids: CASSPARGTNEKLFF.

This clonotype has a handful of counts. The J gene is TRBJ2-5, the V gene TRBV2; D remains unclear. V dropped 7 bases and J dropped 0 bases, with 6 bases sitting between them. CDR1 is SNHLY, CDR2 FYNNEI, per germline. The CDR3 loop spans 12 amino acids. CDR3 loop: CASKEYQETQYF. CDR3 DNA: TGTGCCAGCAAGGAGTACCAAGAGACCCAGTACTTC.

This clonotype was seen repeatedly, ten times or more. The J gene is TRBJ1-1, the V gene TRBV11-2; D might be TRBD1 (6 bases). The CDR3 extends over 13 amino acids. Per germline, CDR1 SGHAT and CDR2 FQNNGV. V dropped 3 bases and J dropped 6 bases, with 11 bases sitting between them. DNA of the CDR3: TGTGCCAGCAGCTTTCTTACAGGGTCTGAAGCTTTCTTT. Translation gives CASSFLTGSEAFF. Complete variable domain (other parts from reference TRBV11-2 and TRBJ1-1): EAGVAQSPRYKIIEKRQSVAFWCNPISGHATLYWYQQILGQGPKLLIQFQNNGVVDDSQLPKDRFSAERLKGVDSTLKIQPAKLEDSAVYLCASSFLTGSEAFFGQGTRLTVV.

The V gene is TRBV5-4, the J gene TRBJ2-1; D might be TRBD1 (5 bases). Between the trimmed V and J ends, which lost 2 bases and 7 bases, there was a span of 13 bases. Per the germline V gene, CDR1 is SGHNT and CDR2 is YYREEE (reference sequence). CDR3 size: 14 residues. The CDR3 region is CASSLGADINEQFF. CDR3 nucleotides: TGTGCCAGCAGCTTAGGGGCGGACATAAATGAGCAGTTCTTC.

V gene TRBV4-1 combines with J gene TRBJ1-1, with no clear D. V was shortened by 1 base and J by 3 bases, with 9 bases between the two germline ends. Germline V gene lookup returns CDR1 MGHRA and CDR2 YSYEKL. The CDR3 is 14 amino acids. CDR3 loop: CASSQGSGDTEAFF. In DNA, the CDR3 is TGCGCCAGCAGCCAAGGATCCGGGGACACTGAAGCTTTCTTT.

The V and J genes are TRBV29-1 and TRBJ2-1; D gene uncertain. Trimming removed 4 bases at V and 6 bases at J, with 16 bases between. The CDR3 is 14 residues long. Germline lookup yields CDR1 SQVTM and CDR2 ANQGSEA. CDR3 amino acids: CSVGDTFQPNEQFF. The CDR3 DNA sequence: TGCAGCGTTGGAGACACGTTTCAGCCCAATGAGCAGTTCTTC.

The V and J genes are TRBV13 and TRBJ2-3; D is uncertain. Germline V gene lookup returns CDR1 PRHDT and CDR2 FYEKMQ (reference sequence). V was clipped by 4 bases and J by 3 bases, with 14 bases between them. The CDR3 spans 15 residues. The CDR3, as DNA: TGTGCCAGCAGCTCCCTGGTTGGGTCTACAGATACGCAGTATTTT. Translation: CASSSLVGSTDTQYF.

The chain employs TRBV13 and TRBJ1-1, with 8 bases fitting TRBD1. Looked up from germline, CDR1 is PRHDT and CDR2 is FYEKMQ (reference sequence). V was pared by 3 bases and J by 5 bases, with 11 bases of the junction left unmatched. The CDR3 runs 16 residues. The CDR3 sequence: CASSFIDRGGYTEAFF. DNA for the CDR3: TGTGCCAGCAGCTTTATTGACAGGGGAGGATATACTGAAGCTTTCTTT. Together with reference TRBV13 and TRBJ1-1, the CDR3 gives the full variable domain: AAGVIQSPRHLIKEKRETATLKCYPIPRHDTVYWYQQGPGQDPQFLISFYEKMQSDKGSIPDRFSAQQFSDYHSELNMSSLELGDSALYFCASSFIDRGGYTEAFFGQGTRLTVV.

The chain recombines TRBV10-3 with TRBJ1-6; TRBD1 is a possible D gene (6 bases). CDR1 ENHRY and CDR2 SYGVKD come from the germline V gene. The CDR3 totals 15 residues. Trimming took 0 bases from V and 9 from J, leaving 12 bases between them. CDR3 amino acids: CAISESGQRGSPLHF. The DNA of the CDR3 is TGTGCCATCAGTGAGTCTGGACAGAGGGGTTCACCCCTCCACTTT.

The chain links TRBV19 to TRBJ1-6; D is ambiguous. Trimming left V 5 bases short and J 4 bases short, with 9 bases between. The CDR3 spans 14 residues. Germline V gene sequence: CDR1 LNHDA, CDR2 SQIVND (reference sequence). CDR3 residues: CASSARDYNSPLHF. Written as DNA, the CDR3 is TGTGCCAGTAGTGCCCGGGATTATAATTCACCCCTCCACTTT.

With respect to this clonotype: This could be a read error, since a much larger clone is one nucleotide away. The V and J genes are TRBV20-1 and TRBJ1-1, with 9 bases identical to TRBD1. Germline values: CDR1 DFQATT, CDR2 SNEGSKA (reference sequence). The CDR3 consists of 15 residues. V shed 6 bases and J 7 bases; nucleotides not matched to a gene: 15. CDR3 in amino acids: CSAQDRDRVQFEAFF. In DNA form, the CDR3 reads TGCAGTGCCCAAGACCGGGACAGGGTGCAATTTGAAGCTTTCTTT.

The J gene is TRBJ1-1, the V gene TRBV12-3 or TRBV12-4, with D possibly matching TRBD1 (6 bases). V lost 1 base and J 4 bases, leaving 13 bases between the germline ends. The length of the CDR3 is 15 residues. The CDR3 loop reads CASSLEGGYGTEAFF. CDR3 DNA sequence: TGTGCCAGCAGTTTAGAGGGGGGTTATGGCACTGAAGCTTTCTTT.